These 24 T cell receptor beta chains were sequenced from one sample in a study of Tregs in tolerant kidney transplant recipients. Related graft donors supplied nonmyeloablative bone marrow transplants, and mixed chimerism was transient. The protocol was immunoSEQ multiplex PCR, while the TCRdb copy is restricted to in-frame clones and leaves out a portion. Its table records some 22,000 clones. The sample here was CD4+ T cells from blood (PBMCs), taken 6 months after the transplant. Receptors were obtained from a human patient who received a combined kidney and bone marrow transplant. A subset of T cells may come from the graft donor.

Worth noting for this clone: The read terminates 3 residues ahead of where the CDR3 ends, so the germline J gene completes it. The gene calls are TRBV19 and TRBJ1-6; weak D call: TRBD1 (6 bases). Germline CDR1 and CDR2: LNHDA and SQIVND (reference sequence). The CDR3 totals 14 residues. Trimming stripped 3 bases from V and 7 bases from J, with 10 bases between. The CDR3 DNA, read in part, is TGTGCCAGTAGTATTGGACAGTCAAATTCACCC. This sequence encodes CASSIGQSNSP. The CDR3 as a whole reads CASSIGQSNSPLHF.

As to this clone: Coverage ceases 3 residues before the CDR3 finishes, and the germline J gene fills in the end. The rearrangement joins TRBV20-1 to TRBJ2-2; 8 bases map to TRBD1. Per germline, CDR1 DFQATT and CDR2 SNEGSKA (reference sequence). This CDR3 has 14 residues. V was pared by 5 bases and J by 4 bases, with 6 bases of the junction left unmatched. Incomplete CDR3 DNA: TGCAGTGCTGGCAGGGGGCGGGGCACCGGGGAG. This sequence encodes CSAGRGRGTGE. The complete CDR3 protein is CSAGRGRGTGELFF.

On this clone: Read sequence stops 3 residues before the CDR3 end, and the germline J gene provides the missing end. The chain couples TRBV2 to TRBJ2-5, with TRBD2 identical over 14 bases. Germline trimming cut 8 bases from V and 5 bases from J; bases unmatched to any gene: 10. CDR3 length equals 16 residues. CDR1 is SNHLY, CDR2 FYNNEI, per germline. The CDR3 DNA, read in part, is TGTGCCAGCGCAACGGACAGGACTAGCGGGGGGGAGACC. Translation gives CASATDRTSGGET. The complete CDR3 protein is CASATDRTSGGETQYF.

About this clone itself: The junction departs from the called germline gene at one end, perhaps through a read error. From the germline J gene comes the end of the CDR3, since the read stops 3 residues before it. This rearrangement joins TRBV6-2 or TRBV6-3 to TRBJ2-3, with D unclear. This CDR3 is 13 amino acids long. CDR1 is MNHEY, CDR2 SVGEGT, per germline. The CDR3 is CASGYGRTDTQYF. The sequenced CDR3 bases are TGTGCCAGCGGTTACGGCCGCACAGATACG.

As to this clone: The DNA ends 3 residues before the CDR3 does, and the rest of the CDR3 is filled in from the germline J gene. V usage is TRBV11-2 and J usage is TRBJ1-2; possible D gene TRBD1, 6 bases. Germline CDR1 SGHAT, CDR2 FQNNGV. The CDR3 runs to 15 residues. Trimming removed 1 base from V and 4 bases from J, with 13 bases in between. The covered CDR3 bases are TGTGCCAGCAGCTTAGTCGGGGACATCCCCTATGGC. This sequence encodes CASSLVGDIPYG. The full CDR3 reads CASSLVGDIPYGYTF.

The chain's CDR3 is CASGLVPGSNEQFF. CDR3 bases read: TGTGCTAGTGGTTTGGTACCGGGGAGCAATGAG. The chain recombines TRBV12-5 with TRBJ2-1; D perhaps matches TRBD2 (5 bases). Read coverage stops 3 residues before the CDR3 terminus; the germline J gene supplies the remainder. The germline CDR1 and CDR2 sequences are LGHNT and FRNRAP. This CDR3 spans 14 amino acids. V was shortened by 0 bases and J by 6 bases, with 9 bases between the two germline ends.

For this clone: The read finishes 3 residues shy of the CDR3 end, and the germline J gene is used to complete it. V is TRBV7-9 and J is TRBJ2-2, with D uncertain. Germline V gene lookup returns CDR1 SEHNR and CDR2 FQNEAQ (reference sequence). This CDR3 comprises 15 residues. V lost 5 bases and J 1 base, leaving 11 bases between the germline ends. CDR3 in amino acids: CASSPEPRNTGELFF. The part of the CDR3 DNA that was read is TGTGCCAGCAGCCCAGAGCCTAGGAACACCGGGGAG.

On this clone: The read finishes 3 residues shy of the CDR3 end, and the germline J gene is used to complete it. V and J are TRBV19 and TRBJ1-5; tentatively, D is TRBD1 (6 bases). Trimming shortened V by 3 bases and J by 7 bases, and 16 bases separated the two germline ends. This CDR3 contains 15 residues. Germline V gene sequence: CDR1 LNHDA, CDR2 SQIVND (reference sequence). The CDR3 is CASSIRVEGQQPQHF. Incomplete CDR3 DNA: TGTGCCAGTAGTATCAGGGTAGAGGGACAACAGCCC.

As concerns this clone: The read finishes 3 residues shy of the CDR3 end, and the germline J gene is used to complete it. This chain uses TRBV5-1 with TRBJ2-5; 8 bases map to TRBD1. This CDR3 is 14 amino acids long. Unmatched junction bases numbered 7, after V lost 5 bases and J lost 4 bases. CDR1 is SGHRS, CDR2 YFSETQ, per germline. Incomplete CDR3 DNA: TGCGCCAGCAGTACCGCCACAGGGGGAGAGACC. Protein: CASSTATGGET. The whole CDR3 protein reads CASSTATGGETQYF.

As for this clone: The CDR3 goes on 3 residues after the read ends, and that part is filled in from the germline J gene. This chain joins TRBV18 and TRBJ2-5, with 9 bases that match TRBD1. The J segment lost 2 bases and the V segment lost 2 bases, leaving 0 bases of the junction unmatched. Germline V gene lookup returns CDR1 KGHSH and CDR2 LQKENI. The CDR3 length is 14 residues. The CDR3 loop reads CASSPGTGQETQYF. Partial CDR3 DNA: TGTGCCAGCTCACCAGGGACAGGGCAAGAGACC.

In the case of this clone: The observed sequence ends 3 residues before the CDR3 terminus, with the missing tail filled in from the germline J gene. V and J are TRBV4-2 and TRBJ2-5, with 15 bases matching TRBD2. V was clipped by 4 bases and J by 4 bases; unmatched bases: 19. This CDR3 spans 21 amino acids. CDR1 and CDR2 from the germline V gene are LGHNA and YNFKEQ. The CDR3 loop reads CASSPPLGGLAGGPPLETQYF. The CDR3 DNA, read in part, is TGTGCCAGCAGCCCACCCTTGGGGGGACTAGCGGGGGGCCCCCCTTTAGAGACC.

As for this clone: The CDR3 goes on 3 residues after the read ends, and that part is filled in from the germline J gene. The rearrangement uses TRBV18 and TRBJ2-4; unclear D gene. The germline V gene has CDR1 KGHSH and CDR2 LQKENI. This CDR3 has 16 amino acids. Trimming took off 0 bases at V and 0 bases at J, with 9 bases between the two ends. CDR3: CASSPPASIAKNIQYF. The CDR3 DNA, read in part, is TGTGCCAGCTCACCACCAGCGTCTATAGCCAAAAACATT.

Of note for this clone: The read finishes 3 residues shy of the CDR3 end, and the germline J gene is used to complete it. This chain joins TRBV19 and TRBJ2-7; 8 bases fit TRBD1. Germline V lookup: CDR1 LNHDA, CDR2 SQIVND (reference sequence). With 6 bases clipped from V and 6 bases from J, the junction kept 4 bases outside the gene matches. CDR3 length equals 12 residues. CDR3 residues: CASSIQGVEQYF. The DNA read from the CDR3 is TGTGCCAGTAGCATACAGGGGGTCGAG.

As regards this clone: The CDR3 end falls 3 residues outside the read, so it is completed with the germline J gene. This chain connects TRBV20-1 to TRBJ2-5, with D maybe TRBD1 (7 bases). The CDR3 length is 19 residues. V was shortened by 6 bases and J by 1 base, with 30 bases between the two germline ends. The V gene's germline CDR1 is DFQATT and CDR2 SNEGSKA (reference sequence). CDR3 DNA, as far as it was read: TGCAGTGCACCCCGGGACAGACAGGGACTCGCGTATACCCAAGAGACC. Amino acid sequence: CSAPRDRQGLAYTQET. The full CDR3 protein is CSAPRDRQGLAYTQETQYF.

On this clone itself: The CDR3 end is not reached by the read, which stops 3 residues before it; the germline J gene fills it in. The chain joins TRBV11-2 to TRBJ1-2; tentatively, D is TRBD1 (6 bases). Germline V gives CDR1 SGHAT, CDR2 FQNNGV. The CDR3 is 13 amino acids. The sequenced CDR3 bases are TGTGCCAGCAGCTCCAGGGGTGGTGAGGGC. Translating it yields CASSSRGGEG. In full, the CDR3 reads CASSSRGGEGYTF.

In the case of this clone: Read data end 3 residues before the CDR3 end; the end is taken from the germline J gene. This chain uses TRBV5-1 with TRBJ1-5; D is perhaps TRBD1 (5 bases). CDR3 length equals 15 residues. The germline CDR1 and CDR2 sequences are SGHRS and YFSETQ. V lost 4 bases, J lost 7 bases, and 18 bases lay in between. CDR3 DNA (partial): TGCGCCAGCAGCCGCACCGGGGACTTTGGCCAGCCC. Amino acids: CASSRTGDFGQP. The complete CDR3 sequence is CASSRTGDFGQPQHF.

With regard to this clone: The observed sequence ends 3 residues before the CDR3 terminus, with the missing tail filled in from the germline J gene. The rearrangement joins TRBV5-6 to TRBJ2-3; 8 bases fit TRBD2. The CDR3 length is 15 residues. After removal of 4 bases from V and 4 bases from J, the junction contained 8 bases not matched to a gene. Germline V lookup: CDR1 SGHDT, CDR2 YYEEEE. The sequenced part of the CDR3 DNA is TGTGCCAGCAGCCCTACTAGCGGCGCCCCAGATACG. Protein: CASSPTSGAPDT. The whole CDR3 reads CASSPTSGAPDTQYF. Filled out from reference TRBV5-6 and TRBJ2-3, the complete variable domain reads DAGVTQSPTHLIKTRGQQVTLRCSPKSGHDTVSWYQQALGQGPQFIFQYYEEEERQRGNFPDRFSGHQFPNYSSELNVNALLLGDSALYLCASSPTSGAPDTQYFGPGTRLTVL.

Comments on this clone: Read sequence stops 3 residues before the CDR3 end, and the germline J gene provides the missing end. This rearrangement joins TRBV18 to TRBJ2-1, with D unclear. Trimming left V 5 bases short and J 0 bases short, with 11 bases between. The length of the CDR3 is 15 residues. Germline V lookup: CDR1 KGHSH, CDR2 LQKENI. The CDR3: CASSILFSSYNEQFF. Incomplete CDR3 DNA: TGTGCCAGCTCAATACTCTTTAGCTCCTACAATGAG.

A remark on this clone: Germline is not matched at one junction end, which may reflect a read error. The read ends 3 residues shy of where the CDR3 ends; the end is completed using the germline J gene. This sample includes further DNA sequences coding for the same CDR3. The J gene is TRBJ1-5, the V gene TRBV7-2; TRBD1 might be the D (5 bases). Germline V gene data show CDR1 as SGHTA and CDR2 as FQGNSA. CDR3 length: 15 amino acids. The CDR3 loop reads CASRLRGAGNQPQHF. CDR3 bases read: TGTGCTAGCAGGCTGAGGGGCGCGGGCAATCAGCCC.

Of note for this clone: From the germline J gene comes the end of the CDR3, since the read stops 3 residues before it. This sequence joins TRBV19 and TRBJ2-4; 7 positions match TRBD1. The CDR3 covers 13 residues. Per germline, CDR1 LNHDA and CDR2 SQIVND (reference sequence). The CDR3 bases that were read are TGTGCCAGTAGTATAGTAGGACAGGAGCTT. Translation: CASSIVGQEL. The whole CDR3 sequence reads CASSIVGQELQYF.

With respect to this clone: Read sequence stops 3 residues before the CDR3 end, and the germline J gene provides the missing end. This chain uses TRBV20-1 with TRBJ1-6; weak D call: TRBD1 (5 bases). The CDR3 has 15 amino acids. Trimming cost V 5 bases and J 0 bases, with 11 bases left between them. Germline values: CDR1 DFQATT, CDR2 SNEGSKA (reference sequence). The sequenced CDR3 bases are TGCAGTGCTCGGCGGGGGAGCTCCTATAATTCACCC. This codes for CSARRGSSYNSP. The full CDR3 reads CSARRGSSYNSPLHF.

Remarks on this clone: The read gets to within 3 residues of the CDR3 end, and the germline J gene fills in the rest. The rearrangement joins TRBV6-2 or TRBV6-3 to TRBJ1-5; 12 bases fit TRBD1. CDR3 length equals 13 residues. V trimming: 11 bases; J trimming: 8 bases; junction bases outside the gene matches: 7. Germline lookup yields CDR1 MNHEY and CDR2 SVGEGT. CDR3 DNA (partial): TGTGCCCATGGGACAGGGGGCCTTGAGCCC. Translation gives CAHGTGGLEP. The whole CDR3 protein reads CAHGTGGLEPQHF.

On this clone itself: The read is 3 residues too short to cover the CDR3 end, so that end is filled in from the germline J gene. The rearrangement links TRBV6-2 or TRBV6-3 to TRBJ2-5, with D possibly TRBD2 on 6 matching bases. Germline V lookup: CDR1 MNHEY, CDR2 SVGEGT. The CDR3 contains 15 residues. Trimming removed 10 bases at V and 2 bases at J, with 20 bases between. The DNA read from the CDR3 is TGTGCCACCGAAGGTCTTCGGGACTTACAAGAGACC. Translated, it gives CATEGLRDLQET. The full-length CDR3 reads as CATEGLRDLQETQYF.

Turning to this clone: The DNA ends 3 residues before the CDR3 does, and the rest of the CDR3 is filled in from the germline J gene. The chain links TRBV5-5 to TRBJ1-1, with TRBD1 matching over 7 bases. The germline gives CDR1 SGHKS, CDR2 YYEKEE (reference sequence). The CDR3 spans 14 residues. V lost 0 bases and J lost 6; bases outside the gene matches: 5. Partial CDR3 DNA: TGTGCCAGCAGCTTGGTTGCAGGGGGTTCTGAA. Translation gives CASSLVAGGSE. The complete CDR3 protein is CASSLVAGGSEAFF.